This passage covers 16 T cell receptor beta chains from one sample sequenced in a study of CD8+ T cells in alopecia areata. Reverse transcription of extracted RNA yielded cDNA, which provided the sequencing template. Using immunoSEQ multiplex PCR, the repertoire was profiled, and TCRdb retains in-frame clones only, with some absent. The sample has over 200,000 clones, roughly 57% seen once. The sample here was CD4+ T cells sorted from blood, taken at week 0. The receptors were sampled from a human donor with alopecia areata.

The genes are TRBV9 and TRBJ1-4; TRBD1 agrees at 7 bases. The germline gives CDR1 SGDLS, CDR2 YYNGEE. The CDR3 spans 15 residues. J gave up 0 bases and V 3 bases, and 2 bases lay outside the gene matches. This CDR3 reads CASSGGQATNEKLFF. The CDR3 DNA is TGTGCCAGCAGCGGAGGACAGGCAACTAATGAAAAACTGTTTTTT.

V usage is TRBV29-1 and J usage is TRBJ2-7; D may be TRBD1 (7 bases). V was trimmed by 4 bases and J by 4 bases, leaving 17 bases between them. Germline CDR1 reads SQVTM; CDR2 reads ANQGSEA. The CDR3 consists of 14 residues. The CDR3 coding sequence is TGCAGCGTTGCTTCTCAGGGGGGCGGGTACGAGCAGTACTTC. It translates to CSVASQGGGYEQYF.

This sequence joins TRBV6-5 and TRBJ1-6; 10 bases match TRBD1. The CDR3 sequence is 15 residues long. The trim removed 4 bases at V and 7 bases at J, leaving 4 bases unmatched. Germline V lookup: CDR1 MNHEY, CDR2 SVGAGI. CDR3 sequence reads: CASSFDRGLNSPLHF. The CDR3 region has the DNA TGTGCCAGCAGTTTCGACAGGGGGCTAAATTCACCCCTCCACTTT.

The V call is TRBV29-1, the J call TRBJ2-5; TRBD1 might be the D (6 bases). The CDR3 totals 12 residues. The germline gives CDR1 SQVTM, CDR2 ANQGSEA. V was clipped by 6 bases and J by 4 bases, with 12 bases between them. In DNA form, the CDR3 reads TGCAGCGTCGACAAGGGGGTAGAGACCCAGTACTTC. Encoded protein: CSVDKGVETQYF.

This clone was observed a single time. The chain carries TRBV5-1 and TRBJ2-5, with 13 bases lining up with TRBD2. The germline V gene encodes CDR1 SGHRS and CDR2 YFSETQ. CDR3 size: 17 residues. The V segment lost 4 bases and the J segment 4 bases; nucleotides outside the gene matches: 10. CDR3 sequence: CASSLRTSGSLTETQYF. CDR3 DNA sequence: TGCGCCAGCAGCCTTCGGACTAGCGGGAGTTTAACAGAGACCCAGTACTTC.

The rearrangement uses TRBV28 and TRBJ1-1, with 7 nucleotides matching TRBD1. CDR1 is MDHEN, CDR2 SYDVKM, per germline. Unmatched junction bases numbered 10, after V lost 5 bases and J lost 1 base. The CDR3 covers 16 residues. CDR3 DNA: TGTGCCAGCAGTCTCAACAGGGGAAATCAGAACACTGAAGCTTTCTTT. This sequence encodes CASSLNRGNQNTEAFF.

This clone was seen a few times. The chain recombines TRBV29-1 with TRBJ1-5, with 8 bases that match TRBD1. Germline-derived CDR1 and CDR2 are SQVTM and ANQGSEA. V lost 4 bases, J lost 9 bases, and 5 bases stayed unmatched. This CDR3 spans 12 amino acids. CDR3 protein: CSVVKQGGPQHF. The CDR3 region has the DNA TGCAGCGTTGTTAAACAGGGGGGGCCCCAGCATTTT.

The chain uses TRBV25-1 and TRBJ2-3; D not certain. CDR3 size: 12 residues. The V gene's germline CDR1 is MGHDK and CDR2 SYGVNS. Trimming took off 0 bases at V and 14 bases at J, with 12 bases between the two ends. CDR3 in amino acids: CASSEYSTVLYF. CDR3 DNA sequence: TGTGCCAGCAGTGAATATTCGACCGTACTGTATTTT.

The gene calls are TRBV25-1 and TRBJ2-7, with unresolved D. This CDR3 has 12 amino acids. V shed 9 bases and J shed 6 bases, with 15 bases lying between them. CDR1 is MGHDK and CDR2 is SYGVNS in the germline V gene. Here the CDR3 DNA reads TGTGCCAGAATACGAAGGCTTCCCGAGCAGTACTTC. This sequence encodes CARIRRLPEQYF.

This clone was recorded a few times. The chain links TRBV25-1 to TRBJ2-2; D unclear. Trimming shortened V by 8 bases and J by 2 bases, and 15 bases separated the two germline ends. Germline loops: CDR1 MGHDK, CDR2 SYGVNS. The CDR3 covers 15 residues. Written as DNA, the CDR3 is TGTGCCAGCTCAGAGTCGGACGGCAACACCGGGGAGCTGTTTTTT. Amino acids: CASSESDGNTGELFF.

The V gene is TRBV30, the J gene TRBJ1-5; 9 bases fit TRBD1. This CDR3 spans 14 amino acids. The germline gives CDR1 GTSNPN, CDR2 SVGIG (reference sequence). J was trimmed by 7 bases and V by 2 bases; bases with no gene match: 6. The CDR3 bases are TGTGCCTGGAGTAAAGGACAGGGGTCCCAGCCCCAGCATTTT. Translation: CAWSKGQGSQPQHF. The variable domain in full, completed from reference TRBV30 and TRBJ1-5, reads SQTIHQWPATLVQPVGSPLSLECTVEGTSNPNLYWYRQAAGRGLQLLFYSVGIGQISSEVPQNLSASRPQDRQFILSSKKLLLSDSGFYLCAWSKGQGSQPQHFGDGTRLSIL.

The chain couples TRBV7-2 to TRBJ2-5, with a weak D call TRBD2 (6 bases). CDR3 length equals 16 residues. Trimming removed 5 bases at V and 3 bases at J, with 19 bases between. Germline CDR1 and CDR2: SGHTA and FQGNSA. CDR3 region: CASSARGTGDKETQYF. CDR3 DNA: TGTGCCAGCAGCGCACGAGGGACGGGAGATAAAGAGACCCAGTACTTC.

This chain links TRBV30 with TRBJ2-1; 8 positions match TRBD2. The CDR3 consists of 15 residues. Per germline, CDR1 GTSNPN and CDR2 SVGIG (reference sequence). J was trimmed by 6 bases and V by 5 bases; bases with no gene match: 12. As DNA, the CDR3 is TGTGCCTGGGCCCCAAGCGGGAGTGGCTTCAATGAGCAGTTCTTC. It translates to CAWAPSGSGFNEQFF.

Comments on this clone: Its ends do not fully match the called genes, so a read error is possible. The chain joins TRBV7-7 to TRBJ2-5; D gene uncertain. Germline V gives CDR1 SSHAT, CDR2 FNYEAQ (reference sequence). The CDR3 is 14 amino acids. Here the CDR3 reads CASSLTGGAETQYF. In DNA form, the CDR3 reads TGTGCTAGCAGCTTGACGGGCGGTGCAGAGACCCAGTACTTC.

The chain has TRBV4-1 and TRBJ1-2; D unclear. This CDR3 comprises 15 residues. V was pared by 0 bases and J by 4 bases, with 12 bases between. CDR1 is MGHRA, CDR2 YSYEKL, per germline. This CDR3 reads CASSQEQPSLYGYTF. CDR3 bases: TGCGCCAGCAGCCAAGAGCAGCCTTCCCTCTATGGCTACACCTTC.

This clone was observed a few times. This CDR3 is CSVARLAPATDTQYF. As DNA, the CDR3 is TGCAGCGTTGCTCGACTAGCGCCTGCCACAGATACGCAGTATTTT. V usage is TRBV29-1 and J usage is TRBJ2-3; TRBD2 matches at 8 bases. CDR1 is SQVTM and CDR2 is ANQGSEA in the germline V gene. The CDR3 totals 15 residues. V was clipped by 4 bases and J by 2 bases; unmatched bases: 8.